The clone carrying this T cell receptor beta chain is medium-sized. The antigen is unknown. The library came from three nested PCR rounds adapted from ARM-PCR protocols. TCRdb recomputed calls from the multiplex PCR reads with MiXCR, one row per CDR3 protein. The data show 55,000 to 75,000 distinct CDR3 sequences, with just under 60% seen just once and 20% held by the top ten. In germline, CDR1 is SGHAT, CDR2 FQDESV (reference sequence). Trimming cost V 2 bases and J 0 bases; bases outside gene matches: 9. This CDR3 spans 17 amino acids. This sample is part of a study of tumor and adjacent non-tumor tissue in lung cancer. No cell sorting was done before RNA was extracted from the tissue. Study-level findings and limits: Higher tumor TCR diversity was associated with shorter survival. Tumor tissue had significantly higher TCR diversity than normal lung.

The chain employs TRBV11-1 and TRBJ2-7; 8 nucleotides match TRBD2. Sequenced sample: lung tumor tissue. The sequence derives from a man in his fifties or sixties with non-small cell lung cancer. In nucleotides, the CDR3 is TGTGCCAGCAGCTTAATTGGCGGGAGGTCCCGCTCCTACGAGCAGTACTTC. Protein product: CASSLIGGRSRSYEQYF.